What follows is one T cell receptor beta chain and its context. Its antigen remains unknown. Enrollment shut out patients with autoimmune disease history or systemic immunosuppression. Sequencing used immunoSEQ multiplex PCR; TCRdb keeps in-frame clones, though not all of them. The sample has about 63,000 clones, around 90% seen once. The CDR3 covers 14 residues. CDR1 SGDLS and CDR2 YYNGEE come from the germline V gene. V shed 1 base and J shed 2 bases, with 8 bases lying between them. The data stem from a study of OX40 agonist ivuxolimab in advanced cancers. General study results and limits: Researchers did not establish what antigens the expanded peripheral T cells target.

The sample was CD4+ or CD8+ T cells sorted from blood, taken in a trial of the OX40 agonist ivuxolimab. The chain has TRBV9 and TRBJ2-3; D remains unclear. This sequence originates from an adult with an advanced solid tumor such as melanoma, head and neck, liver or kidney cancer. CDR3 region: CASSVTLSTDTQYF. In DNA form, the CDR3 reads TGTGCCAGCAGCGTAACCCTTTCCACAGATACGCAGTATTTT.